The next 12 T cell receptor beta chains were all read from a single sample in a study of Tregs in tolerant kidney transplant recipients (dated by TCRdb to about 2019). The time point label here, explained by the study, means: blood sample drawn before combined kidney and bone marrow transplant. Receptor libraries were prepared by the immunoSEQ multiplex PCR assay. Held by TCRdb, this immuneACCESS table contains in-frame sequences only and omits some clones. Under half of the omission traces to an unresolved V gene where checked; the cause of the rest is unknown. The sample table includes approximately 50,000 clones. About 0.83% of the sample is in the top ten clones. The specimen comprised CD4+ T cells from blood, sampled before the transplant. Receptor source: a human donor who received a combined kidney and bone marrow transplant.

Details on this clone: Read coverage stops 3 residues before the CDR3 terminus; the germline J gene supplies the remainder. The chain carries TRBV5-1 and TRBJ2-3, with D tentatively TRBD1 (6 bases). Germline CDR1 and CDR2: SGHRS and YFSETQ. The CDR3 length is 13 residues. V was shortened by 5 bases and J by 4 bases, with 11 bases between the two germline ends. The DNA read from the CDR3 is TGCGCCAGCAGTAAACAGGGCCCAGATACG. Its translation: CASSKQGPDT. The entire CDR3 protein reads CASSKQGPDTQYF.

About this clone itself: The CDR3 extends 3 residues past the end of the read, so its final part is completed from the germline J gene. The chain has TRBV5-1 and TRBJ2-5; 11 bases map to TRBD2. J was trimmed by 1 base and V by 3 bases; bases with no gene match: 5. There are 16 residues in the CDR3. CDR1 is SGHRS and CDR2 is YFSETQ in the germline V gene. CDR3 DNA, as far as it was read: TGCGCCAGCAGCTATGGACTAGCGGGCACCCAAGAGACC. It encodes CASSYGLAGTQET. The entire CDR3 protein is CASSYGLAGTQETQYF.

A note on this clone: The CDR3 end is not reached by the read, which stops 3 residues before it; the germline J gene fills it in. The chain combines TRBV7-2 with TRBJ1-1; the D gene is possibly TRBD1 (5 bases). Trimming took off 1 base at V and 4 bases at J, with 7 bases between the two ends. Germline CDR1 is SGHTA and CDR2 is FQGNSA. This CDR3 comprises 13 residues. The DNA read from the CDR3 is TGTGCCAGCAGCTTAGGACAGCCCACTGAA. Encoded protein: CASSLGQPTE. The whole CDR3 region reads CASSLGQPTEAFF.

A note on this clone: The read finishes 3 residues shy of the CDR3 end, and the germline J gene is used to complete it. The chain has TRBV7-9 and TRBJ1-2; unclear D gene. The V end lost 5 bases, the J end lost 4 bases, and 14 bases lay between the germline ends. The CDR3 consists of 14 residues. Germline CDR1 is SEHNR and CDR2 is FQNEAQ (reference sequence). The DNA read from the CDR3 is TGTGCCAGCAGCGACCGAGGGTTAGTCTATGGC. Protein sequence: CASSDRGLVYG. The full CDR3 reads CASSDRGLVYGYTF.

On this clone: Read coverage stops 3 residues before the CDR3 terminus; the germline J gene supplies the remainder. The gene calls are TRBV4-1 and TRBJ1-6; 12 bases map to TRBD1. The CDR3 is made up of 16 amino acids. CDR1 is MGHRA and CDR2 is YSYEKL in the germline V gene. The part of the CDR3 DNA that was read is TGCGCCAGCAGCCAACTAGGGACAGGGGGCAGGTCCCCC. Translated, it gives CASSQLGTGGRSP. The entire CDR3 is CASSQLGTGGRSPLHF.

As to this clone: The missing CDR3 end, 3 residues past where the read stops, is filled in from the germline J gene. This chain uses TRBV7-7 with TRBJ2-3; D may be TRBD2 (5 bases). V gave up 10 bases and J gave up 5 bases, with 22 bases separating them. Germline lookup yields CDR1 SSHAT and CDR2 FNYEAQ (reference sequence). The CDR3 sequence is 15 residues long. Incomplete CDR3 DNA: TGTGCCACCCAAAATCTTAGCGCCCGGGGAGATACG. It yields the protein CATQNLSARGDT. The complete CDR3 sequence is CATQNLSARGDTQYF.

On this clone itself: With the read ending 3 residues before the CDR3 end, the germline J gene is used to fill in that end. The gene calls are TRBV7-8 and TRBJ2-3; TRBD2 agrees at 13 bases. Germline assignment: CDR1 SGHVS and CDR2 FQNEAQ. CDR3 size: 16 residues. V gave up 5 bases and J gave up 6 bases; unmatched junction bases: 8. CDR3 DNA, as far as it was read: TGTGCCAGCAGCCCTGGACTAGCGGGAGCTTTGGATACG. Its protein product is CASSPGLAGALDT. The entire CDR3 reads CASSPGLAGALDTQYF.

The CDR3 loop reads CASSGHKAGNTIYF. The DNA read from the CDR3 is TGTGCCAGTAGTGGCCACAAAGCTGGAAACACC. The genes are TRBV19 and TRBJ1-3; no clear D gene. Sequencing ends 3 residues short of the CDR3 end; the germline J gene provides the rest. The germline V gene encodes CDR1 LNHDA and CDR2 SQIVND (reference sequence). The V and J ends lost 5 bases and 2 bases respectively, with 10 bases between them. The CDR3 consists of 14 residues.

A remark on this clone: Read coverage stops 3 residues before the CDR3 terminus; the germline J gene supplies the remainder. The genes are TRBV5-6 and TRBJ1-1, with a weak D call TRBD1 (5 bases). Germline CDR1 and CDR2: SGHDT and YYEEEE. V dropped 0 bases and J dropped 0 bases, with 9 bases sitting between them. The CDR3 runs 15 residues. The sequenced CDR3 bases are TGTGCCAGCAGCTTGGCCGGCAGGGTGAACACTGAA. This sequence encodes CASSLAGRVNTE. The complete CDR3 reads CASSLAGRVNTEAFF.

Concerning this clone itself: The sequence runs out 3 residues before the end of the CDR3; the remainder is reconstructed from the germline J gene. The V gene is TRBV28, the J gene TRBJ2-7; possible D gene TRBD2, 7 bases. The CDR3 totals 14 residues. The V gene's germline CDR1 is MDHEN and CDR2 SYDVKM. V was pared by 7 bases and J by 3 bases, with 16 bases between. The CDR3 sequence is CASTLRGGLYEQYF. The sequenced part of the CDR3 DNA is TGTGCCAGCACCTTAAGGGGGGGGCTCTACGAG.

Concerning this clone: The CDR3 goes on 3 residues after the read ends, and that part is filled in from the germline J gene. This sequence joins TRBV5-1 and TRBJ2-6, with TRBD1 matching over 7 bases. This CDR3 spans 15 amino acids. Per the germline V gene, CDR1 is SGHRS and CDR2 is YFSETQ. The V and J ends lost 1 base and 2 bases, in that order; junction bases with no gene match: 0. CDR3 in amino acids: CASSLRGPGANVLTF. CDR3 bases read: TGCGCCAGCAGCTTGAGGGGGCCTGGGGCCAACGTC. Combining the CDR3 with reference TRBV5-1 and TRBJ2-6 gives the whole variable domain KAGVTQTPRYLIKTRGQQVTLSCSPISGHRSVSWYQQTPGQGLQFLFEYFSETQRNKGNFPGRFSGRQFSNSRSEMNVSTLELGDSALYLCASSLRGPGANVLTFGAGSRLTVL.

As for this clone: The CDR3 goes on 3 residues after the read ends, and that part is filled in from the germline J gene. V and J are TRBV29-1 and TRBJ2-2, with D maybe TRBD1 (6 bases). This CDR3 spans 12 amino acids. The germline V gene encodes CDR1 SQVTM and CDR2 ANQGSEA. V lost 8 bases to trimming and J lost 4 bases, with 11 bases between them. CDR3 DNA, as far as it was read: TGCAGCAAACAGGGTATCACCGGGGAG. Translating gives CSKQGITGE. The whole CDR3 sequence reads CSKQGITGELFF.